The entry below gives a single T cell receptor beta chain sequence along with its context. The data are from a study of blood T cell repertoires in COVID-19. This CDR3 is built from 17 residues. Trimming left V 1 base short and J 0 bases short, with 14 bases between. The germline gives CDR1 SGDLS, CDR2 YYNGEE. Original processing notes: Reference gene primer amplification yielded estimated nucleated cell counts. Assay used: immunoSEQ multiplex PCR; TCRdb lists only in-frame clones, some missing. That table gives V, J and clone size, and the DNA gave D and trimming. This table holds about 120,000 clones, approximately 82% found once.

This receptor was obtained from a man in his 70s with active or convalescent COVID-19. The sample comprised peripheral blood. The chain has TRBV9 and TRBJ1-3; the D gene is possibly TRBD1 (5 bases). The CDR3 DNA sequence: TGTGCCAGCAGCGTATATGCGGGGGGGGACTCTGGAAACACCATATATTTT. It translates to CASSVYAGGDSGNTIYF.